This T cell receptor (beta chain) was documented in a study of regulatory T cells in long-lasting Graves disease. CDR3 regions were amplified by Arm-PCR using iRepertoire HTBI primers to build TCR beta libraries. TCRdb called the multiplex PCR reads again in MiXCR, with one record for every CDR3 protein. The sample holds more than 300,000 distinct CDR3 sequences, around 15% seen once. The CDR3 is 17 residues long. Trimming took off 6 bases at V and 0 bases at J, with 18 bases between the two ends. CDR1 is MDHEN and CDR2 is SYDVKM in the germline V gene. The time point here: newly diagnosed GD, antithyroid drugs for less than 3 months. Extracted PBMC RNA gave rise to the TCR library. EDTA tubes held 9 to 10 milliliters of peripheral blood from each patient. This clonotype was detected many times.

This sequence was found in a female donor with Graves disease. The chain carries TRBV28 and TRBJ1-5; no firm D call. Specimen: peripheral blood mononuclear cells (PBMCs), collected at new diagnosis, from a patient treated with antithyroid drugs. CDR3 residues: CASSPARGRYSNQPQHF. CDR3 nucleotide sequence: TGTGCCAGCAGCCCGGCGCGGGGTAGATATAGCAATCAGCCCCAGCATTTT.